These T cell receptor beta chains were read from a single sample in a study of T cell responses to AZD1222 COVID-19 vaccine. Profiling relied on immunoSEQ multiplex PCR, and the TCRdb table lists in-frame clones only, not all of them. The repertoire includes tens of thousands of clones, around 86% of them detected once, and 9.5% to 13% sits in the top ten. This specimen consisted of peripheral blood, obtained on day 0 of AZD1222 vaccination. All receptors derive from an adult in good health. Each CDR3 is given with its conserved first and last residue. The D gene is left open where the match is weak. Clone sizes are given selectively: once, few, many, or a class where the clone is expanded.

.,17,TRBD1,TRBJ1-2,TRBV7-2,TGTGCCAGCAGCACCACGACAGGGGTCTCCTCTAACTATGGCTACACCTTC,CASSTTTGVSSNYGYTF
.,13,.,TRBJ1-5,TRBV7-7,TGTGCTAGCAGCTCCCTTCACGATCAGCCCCAGCATTTT,CASSSLHDQPQHF
few,13,.,TRBJ2-2,TRBV10-1,TGCGCCAGCGGGGCAGGGGGGACCGGGGAGCTGTTTTTT,CASGAGGTGELFF
once,12,TRBD1,TRBJ1-2,TRBV6-4,TGTGCCAGCAGACCAGACAGGGAGGGCTACACCTTC,CASRPDREGYTF
.,13,.,TRBJ2-5,TRBV18,TGTGCCAGCTCACCGGGCCTTCAAGAGACCCAGTACTTC,CASSPGLQETQYF
.,16,.,TRBJ2-1,TRBV18,TGTGCCAGCTCACCACCGGGTCTCAGCACCAACAATGAGCAGTTCTTC,CASSPPGLSTNNEQFF
.,14,.,TRBJ2-7,TRBV21-1,TGTGCCAGCACGCCGCCCTGGACACGTACTGAGCAGTACTTC,CASTPPWTRTEQYF
.,15,TRBD1,TRBJ1-6,TRBV5-6,TGTGCCAGCAGCCGAGGACAGGGCTATAATTCACCCCTCCACTTT,CASSRGQGYNSPLHF
.,18,.,TRBJ2-1,TRBV20-1,TGCAGTGCTAGTCCTGAACCGGGGGTTCTCGGGTATTACAATGAGCAGTTCTTC,CSASPEPGVLGYYNEQFF
.,14,TRBD1,TRBJ1-2,TRBV7-9,TGTGCCAGCAGCAGAACAACAGGGGGATATGGCTACACCTTC,CASSRTTGGYGYTF
.,15,.,TRBJ2-5,TRBV19,TGTGCCAGTAGTATAGCCCTGACTATTCAAGAGACCCAGTACTTC,CASSIALTIQETQYF
.,16,.,TRBJ1-3,TRBV7-2,TGTGCCAGCAGCCAAGAGCAGGGGCGCAGGGGAAACACCATATATTTT,CASSQEQGRRGNTIYF
few,13,.,TRBJ1-5,TRBV7-2,TGTGCCAGCAGCATTGGCAGCAATCAGCCCCAGCATTTT,CASSIGSNQPQHF
.,12,.,TRBJ1-4,TRBV7-9,TGTGCCAGCAGCCTCCACACAGAAAAACTGTTTTTT,CASSLHTEKLFF
.,13,.,TRBJ2-5,TRBV10-1,TGCGCCAGCAGTGATAGGGGGATTGAGACCCAGTACTTC,CASSDRGIETQYF
.,12,.,TRBJ2-7,TRBV6-5,TGTGCCAGCAGACGGGCCCCCTACGAGCAGTACTTC,CASRRAPYEQYF
.,15,.,TRBJ2-2,TRBV6-5,TGTGCCAGCAGTTACTCTAGGGCGAACACCGGGGAGCTGTTTTTT,CASSYSRANTGELFF
.,14,.,TRBJ2-4,TRBV3-1/TRBV3-2,TGTGCCAGCAGTCGTAAGGGGGTTCTAAACATTCAGTACTTC,CASSRKGVLNIQYF
.,15,.,TRBJ2-5,TRBV9,TGTGCCAGCAGCGTAGCGGGAGCCTCCACAGAGACCCAGTACTTC,CASSVAGASTETQYF
once,11,.,TRBJ1-2,TRBV4-2,TGTGCCAGCAGCCAAGATGTTGGCTACACCTTC,CASSQDVGYTF
.,16,.,TRBJ1-3,TRBV7-8,TGTGCCAGCAGCTTATTGGTTCGGCAGTCTGGAAACACCATATATTTT,CASSLLVRQSGNTIYF
.,14,TRBD1,TRBJ2-5,TRBV6-5,TGTGCCAGCAGTCGCCGACAGGGACAAGAGACCCAGTACTTC,CASSRRQGQETQYF
.,10,.,TRBJ2-7,TRBV7-4,TGTGCCACCCCTTGCTACGAGCAGTACTTC,CATPCYEQYF
.,13,.,TRBJ2-7,TRBV5-6,TGTGCCAGCAGCCCAGGGGTAGGCTACGAGCAGTACTTC,CASSPGVGYEQYF
.,14,.,TRBJ2-7,TRBV18,TGTGCCAGCTCACCGATGGGTTCCTCCTACGAGCAGTACTTC,CASSPMGSSYEQYF
.,14,.,TRBJ2-7,TRBV5-1,TGCGCCAGCAGCAAAGCGGGCCTCTCCTACGAGCAGTACTTC,CASSKAGLSYEQYF
.,12,.,TRBJ1-2,TRBV19,TGTGCCAGTACCGTCGACCGGTATGGCTACACCTTC,CASTVDRYGYTF
once,15,TRBD1,TRBJ1-3,TRBV5-1,TGCGCCAGCAGCCCGGGACAGGGGGATGGAAACACCATATATTTT,CASSPGQGDGNTIYF
.,15,.,TRBJ2-7,TRBV27,TGTGCCAGCAGTTTAATGGGGGGCCTTTACTACGAGCAGTACTTC,CASSLMGGLYYEQYF
.,16,.,TRBJ2-2,TRBV6-7,TGTGCCAGCAGTTACTCGTGGAGAAATAGAACCGGGGAGCTGTTTTTT,CASSYSWRNRTGELFF
.,14,TRBD1,TRBJ2-5,TRBV11-1,TGTGCCAGCAGCTTAGTAGGACAGGTAGAGACCCAGTACTTC,CASSLVGQVETQYF
.,21,TRBD1,TRBJ2-2,TRBV23-1,TGCGCCAGCAGTCAAGACGGTGCAGGACAGGGACACCCCACCACATCCGGGGAGCTGTTTTTT,CASSQDGAGQGHPTTSGELFF
.,14,.,TRBJ2-1,TRBV7-9,TGTGCCAGCAGCCTACCACTAGCAAACAATGAGCAGTTCTTC,CASSLPLANNEQFF
once,14,.,TRBJ1-2,TRBV27,TGTGCCAGCAGTTGGTCGCCGGTGGACTATGGCTACACCTTC,CASSWSPVDYGYTF
.,12,TRBD2,TRBJ2-7,TRBV6-5,TGTGCCACCGGCTGGGAGGGGCCCGAGCAGTACTTC,CATGWEGPEQYF
.,13,.,TRBJ1-6,TRBV30,TGTGCCTGGAGTGCCAGGACAGATTCACCCCTCCACTTT,CAWSARTDSPLHF
once,15,.,TRBJ2-7,TRBV4-1,TGCGCCAGCAGCCAAGGACGTCAGGGGCCCTACGAGCAGTACTTC,CASSQGRQGPYEQYF
.,16,TRBD2,TRBJ2-7,TRBV7-2,TGTGCCAGCAGCCCCTCGAGCCTAGCGGGAGCTTACGAGCAGTACTTC,CASSPSSLAGAYEQYF
.,13,.,TRBJ2-3,TRBV6-5,TGTGCCAGCAGTTACGGCCCCCGTGATACGCAGTATTTT,CASSYGPRDTQYF
.,13,.,TRBJ1-2,TRBV6-5,TGTGCCGGAACGCGGGCAGGGTACTATGGCTACACCTTC,CAGTRAGYYGYTF
.,14,.,TRBJ2-5,TRBV11-3,TGTGCCAGCAGCTTAGAGAGGGGCTCAGAGACCCAGTACTTC,CASSLERGSETQYF
.,14,.,TRBJ2-2,TRBV10-2,TGCGCCAGCAGTGTCGGTAGAAACACCGGGGAGCTGTTTTTT,CASSVGRNTGELFF
.,15,TRBD1,TRBJ2-1,TRBV7-3,TGTGCCAGCAGCTCAGGGGCGGGACAGGGGCATGAGCAGTTCTTC,CASSSGAGQGHEQFF
few,11,.,TRBJ2-1,TRBV20-1,TGCAGTGCTTCAGTGTGGAATGAGCAGTTCTTC,CSASVWNEQFF
.,14,.,TRBJ1-5,TRBV10-1,TGCGCCAGTAAGTACAGGGCTCGGGATCAGCCCCAGCATTTT,CASKYRARDQPQHF
.,15,.,TRBJ1-5,TRBV7-2,TGTGCCAGCAGCTTAGTCCCAGGCCTGAGTCAGCCCCAGCATTTT,CASSLVPGLSQPQHF